Shown below are 21 T cell receptor beta chains from a single sample sequenced in a study of monozygotic twins with inflammatory bowel disease. Following a re-call of the 5' RACE reads, TCRdb has one entry per CDR3 protein and lacks DNA. Its table lists over 350,000 distinct CDR3 sequences. Sequencing was done on a sample of blood. The origin of the receptors is a human donor with ulcerative colitis or Crohn's disease, or a healthy co-twin of an affected twin (not recorded which).

This chain uses TRBV12-3 or TRBV12-4 with TRBJ1-2; TCRdb gives TRBD1 as the D gene, but with no DNA this cannot be confirmed. This CDR3 is built from 14 residues. CDR3 region: CASTQLGENYGYTF.

This chain joins TRBV6-6 and TRBJ2-7; TCRdb reports TRBD1, a call that lacks DNA to check it against. This CDR3 is 13 amino acids long. Germline V gene data show CDR1 as MNHNY and CDR2 as SVGAGI (reference sequence). CDR3: CASSGDRLYEQYF.

The chain recombines TRBV5-1 with TRBJ2-7; the TRBD1 assignment by TCRdb is unverifiable without DNA. The germline CDR1 and CDR2 sequences are SGHRS and YFSETQ. The CDR3 is 16 amino acids. This CDR3 is CASSLFGDRGINEQYF.

This chain uses TRBV24-1 with TRBJ2-1; the TCRdb D gene call, TRBD1, has no DNA to confirm it. Germline lookup yields CDR1 KGHDR and CDR2 SFDVKD. The CDR3 runs 15 residues. CDR3 sequence reads: CATSDTRDRVDEQFF.

The chain employs TRBV20-1 and TRBJ1-1; no DNA is available, so the TRBD1 call from TCRdb remains unchecked. CDR3 length: 14 residues. Germline CDR1 reads DFQATT; CDR2 reads SNEGSKA (reference sequence). The chain's CDR3 is CSARKGEVQDKAFF.

The CDR3 sequence is CASGTGRGVSNTGELFF. This chain links TRBV6-2 or TRBV6-3 with TRBJ2-2; lacking DNA, the TRBD2 call made by TCRdb goes unchecked. CDR1 and CDR2 from the germline V gene are MNHEY and SVGEGT. The CDR3 extends over 17 amino acids.

CDR3 residues: CASSLVPGGEQFF. This chain links TRBV5-1 with TRBJ2-1; TCRdb calls TRBD1, which cannot be checked without DNA. Germline V gene sequence: CDR1 SGHRS, CDR2 YFSETQ. CDR3 length equals 13 residues.

The rearrangement joins TRBV6-5 to TRBJ2-5; TCRdb calls TRBD2, which cannot be checked without DNA. The germline gives CDR1 MNHEY, CDR2 SVGAGI. This CDR3 contains 14 residues. The CDR3 here is CASSYGGGAGTQYF.

This CDR3 is CASSFRRDLTGELFF. J is TRBJ2-2 and V is TRBV12-3 or TRBV12-4; as DNA is missing, the TRBD1 call by TCRdb cannot be tested. CDR3 size: 15 residues.

The chain carries TRBV18 and TRBJ2-7. Germline V gives CDR1 KGHSH, CDR2 LQKENI. The CDR3 contains 15 residues. The CDR3 loop is CASSPPQQDSYEQYF.

V is TRBV5-1 and J is TRBJ2-2. The CDR3 extends over 14 amino acids. Germline values: CDR1 SGHRS, CDR2 YFSETQ. The CDR3 protein is CASSWGQNTGELFF.

The chain uses TRBV6-1 and TRBJ2-5; TCRdb calls TRBD1, which cannot be checked without DNA. This CDR3 has 14 amino acids. Germline-derived CDR1 and CDR2 are MNHNS and SASEGT. CDR3 amino acids: CASSEIGTARDQYF.

The chain is built from TRBV4-1 and TRBJ1-1; the D call of TRBD1 rests on TCRdb alone, since no DNA is present to check it. Germline values: CDR1 MGHRA, CDR2 YSYEKL. CDR3 length: 16 residues. CDR3: CASSQGTGGVNTEAFF.

CDR3 loop: CASSFGWTGEQETQYF. This chain connects TRBV12-3 or TRBV12-4 to TRBJ2-5; TCRdb selects TRBD1, and the lack of DNA leaves this call unchecked. This CDR3 has 16 residues.

V is TRBV7-2 and J is TRBJ1-6; TCRdb lists TRBD1, though no DNA is available to test this call. Germline V gene lookup returns CDR1 SGHTA and CDR2 FQGNSA. The CDR3 has 15 amino acids. The CDR3 loop reads CASSLVQGHNSPLHF.

The J gene is TRBJ2-1, the V gene TRBV4-1; TCRdb indicates TRBD2, and absent DNA this call remains unverified. The germline V gene encodes CDR1 MGHRA and CDR2 YSYEKL. This CDR3 has 16 amino acids. CDR3 protein: CASSHRVLAGGNEQFF.

V gene TRBV24-1 combines with J gene TRBJ1-2. Germline V gives CDR1 KGHDR, CDR2 SFDVKD. This CDR3 is built from 13 residues. CDR3 protein: CATSDFSWRGYTF.

The V gene is TRBV2, the J gene TRBJ1-1; TCRdb returns TRBD1, unconfirmable since there is no DNA. In germline, CDR1 is SNHLY, CDR2 FYNNEI. This CDR3 has 15 residues. CDR3 amino acids: CASLIVSHRGIKAFF.

This chain joins TRBV2 and TRBJ2-5. This CDR3 comprises 13 residues. Germline CDR1 is SNHLY and CDR2 is FYNNEI. CDR3 sequence: CASSGWLQETQYF.

V and J are TRBV7-2 and TRBJ2-7. Germline V gene sequence: CDR1 SGHTA, CDR2 FQGNSA. The CDR3 extends over 14 amino acids. This CDR3 reads CASSLGGVSYEQYF.

The rearrangement joins TRBV5-4 to TRBJ2-1; TCRdb's D gene call, TRBD2, goes unchecked for lack of DNA. Germline V CDR1 and CDR2: SGHNT, YYREEE (reference sequence). This CDR3 spans 16 amino acids. CDR3 protein: CASRYLTGTSDDEQFF.